Below are 23 T cell receptor beta chains sequenced from a single sample in a study of breast tumors, draining lymph nodes, adjacent tissues. MiXCR, applied by TCRdb to the multiplex PCR reads, yields one record per CDR3 protein. The sample carries about 140,000 distinct CDR3 sequences, roughly 33% recorded once. Axillary draining lymph nodes of breast cancer patients supplied the node samples. The sequenced material came from axillary lymph node tissue. Every receptor here comes from a female donor with breast cancer. Some clones in this sample may be carry-over from other donors' samples.

With regard to this clonotype: An end of the junction differs from the germline gene, which may be a read error. The chain recombines TRBV7-9 with TRBJ1-1; D perhaps matches TRBD1 (5 bases). This CDR3 spans 13 amino acids. In germline, CDR1 is SEHNR, CDR2 FQNEAQ (reference sequence). DNA of the CDR3: TGTGCCAGCAGCTTAGAGTGGGACGGTGAAGCTTCCTTT. Residues: CASSLEWDGEASF.

The chain combines TRBV6-6 with TRBJ2-1, with D perhaps matching TRBD1 or TRBD2 (5 bases each). The CDR3 has 15 residues. Trimming left V 8 bases short and J 1 base short, with 15 bases between. The germline gives CDR1 MNHNY, CDR2 SVGAGI (reference sequence). The CDR3 reads CASGHLGDSYNEQFF. DNA of the CDR3: TGTGCCAGCGGTCACCTGGGGGATTCCTACAATGAGCAGTTCTTC.

The CDR3 loop reads CASSADNRAYNEQFFGANVLTF. CDR3 coding DNA: TGTGCCAGCAGCGCAGACAATCGGGCCTACAATGAGCAGTTCTTTGGGGCCAACGTCCTGACTTTC. The chain has TRBV9 and TRBJ2-6; D gene uncertain. The V and J ends lost 3 bases and 3 bases respectively, with 31 bases between them. This CDR3 spans 22 amino acids. Germline CDR1 SGDLS, CDR2 YYNGEE.

This clonotype was counted many times. J is TRBJ2-1 and V is TRBV7-2; tentatively, D is TRBD2 (5 bases). Trimming cost V 1 base and J 3 bases, with 10 bases left between them. Germline values: CDR1 SGHTA, CDR2 FQGNSA. The CDR3 runs to 15 residues. The CDR3 region has the DNA TGTGCCAGCAGCTTAGACCGTGCGGGCTACAATGAGCAGTTCTTC. Translating gives CASSLDRAGYNEQFF.

This clonotype was seen many times. This chain uses TRBV30 with TRBJ1-4; 10 bases agree with TRBD1. This CDR3 has 14 amino acids. Germline values: CDR1 GTSNPN, CDR2 SVGIG (reference sequence). The V segment lost 5 bases and the J segment 6 bases; nucleotides outside the gene matches: 6. The CDR3 is CAWQGQGGDEKLFF. Written as DNA, the CDR3 is TGTGCCTGGCAAGGACAGGGGGGTGATGAAAAACTGTTTTTT.

The chain uses TRBV28 and TRBJ1-3; weak D call: TRBD1 (6 bases). The CDR3 loop spans 15 amino acids. Germline values: CDR1 MDHEN, CDR2 SYDVKM. The V end was cut by 2 bases, the J end by 3 bases, with 11 bases between. CDR3 DNA: TGTGCCAGCAGTTTAAGTGACAGGAGTGGAAACACCATATATTTT. Amino acid sequence: CASSLSDRSGNTIYF.

In this sample, this clonotype turned up a few times. The gene calls are TRBV28 and TRBJ1-5; 7 nucleotides align to TRBD1. The CDR3 contains 15 residues. Germline CDR1 MDHEN, CDR2 SYDVKM. Trimming took 6 bases from V and 9 from J; bases not matched to a gene: 14. DNA for the CDR3: TGTGCCAGCAGAAGGACCGGGACAGCCTCGGGGCCCCAGCATTTT. This codes for CASRRTGTASGPQHF.

This clonotype came up many times. A much larger clone sits a single nucleotide away, making a read error possible. The CDR3 end shows no conserved phenylalanine or tryptophan, and so a read error is likely. The chain is built from TRBV7-2 and TRBJ2-5, with D tentatively TRBD1 (6 bases). This CDR3 spans 14 amino acids. Germline-derived CDR1 and CDR2 are SGHTA and FQGNSA. V was clipped by 5 bases and J by 2 bases, with 12 bases between them. The CDR3 bases are TGTGCCAGCAGCCCCGGACAGACACAAGAGACCCAGTACCTC. It translates to CASSPGQTQETQYL.

The chain is built from TRBV7-9 and TRBJ2-7; tentatively, D is TRBD2 (7 bases). Trimming shortened V by 6 bases and J by 6 bases, and 15 bases separated the two germline ends. The CDR3 has 13 amino acids. CDR1 is SEHNR and CDR2 is FQNEAQ in the germline V gene (reference sequence). The CDR3 nucleotides read TGTGCCAGCAGTGTCCGGGGGGCGTCCGAGCAGTACGTC. This gives the protein CASSVRGASEQYV.

This clonotype appeared many times. This sequence joins TRBV6-2 or TRBV6-3 and TRBJ1-2; TRBD1 matches 9 bases. Germline CDR1 reads MNHEY; CDR2 reads SVGEGT. Losses at the gene ends were 4 bases for V and 4 bases for J; bases not matched to a gene: 10. The CDR3 covers 16 residues. CDR3 amino acids: CASSWDREYPSYGYTF. For the CDR3, the DNA is TGTGCCAGCAGTTGGGACAGGGAATACCCTTCCTATGGCTACACCTTC.

Note on this clonotype: The junction shows a germline mismatch at one end, possibly a read error. This chain joins TRBV2 and TRBJ1-4; the D gene is possibly TRBD1 (6 bases). Germline V CDR1 and CDR2: SNHLY, FYNNEI. The CDR3 runs to 14 residues. CDR3 region: CAGSSGHPNEKLVF. In nucleotides, the CDR3 is TGTGCCGGCAGCTCGGGACACCCTAATGAAAAACTGGTTTTT. Together with reference TRBV2 and TRBJ1-4, the CDR3 gives the full variable domain: EPEVTQTPSHQVTQMGQEVILRCVPISNHLYFYWYRQILGQKVEFLVSFYNNEISEKSEIFDDQFSVERPDGSNFTLKIRSTKLEDSAMYFCAGSSGHPNEKLVFGSGTQLSVL.

This clonotype has ten or more counts. The chain employs TRBV18 and TRBJ1-2, with D possibly TRBD1 on 6 matching bases. CDR3 length equals 13 residues. Germline CDR1 and CDR2: KGHSH and LQKENI. V was trimmed by 3 bases and J by 11 bases, leaving 16 bases between them. CDR3: CASSPGTLRVYTF. The DNA for the CDR3 is TGTGCCAGCTCACCCGGGACACTTCGCGTGTACACCTTC.

The CDR3 here is CARDLSGGNSPLHF. CDR3 DNA: TGTGCTAGAGATTTATCAGGGGGCAATTCACCCCTCCACTTT. This chain uses TRBV7-2 with TRBJ1-6, with 8 nucleotides matching TRBD1. Germline CDR1 is SGHTA and CDR2 is FQGNSA. There are 14 residues in the CDR3.

There are many counts of this clonotype. The V and J genes are TRBV28 and TRBJ2-7; D may be TRBD1 or TRBD2 (5 bases each). The V end lost 6 bases, the J end lost 1 base, and 10 bases lay between the germline ends. CDR1 and CDR2 from the germline V gene are MDHEN and SYDVKM. CDR3 length: 13 residues. CDR3 in amino acids: CASRGTRSYEQYF. CDR3 sequence (DNA): TGTGCCAGCAGGGGGACCCGTTCCTACGAGCAGTACTTC.

Ten or more counts support this clonotype. The chain recombines TRBV15 with TRBJ2-3; 9 bases map to TRBD2. The J segment lost 2 bases and the V segment lost 4 bases, leaving 7 bases of the junction unmatched. This CDR3 region has 16 residues. Looked up from germline, CDR1 is LNHNV and CDR2 is YYDKDF (reference sequence). Here the CDR3 DNA reads TGTGCCACCAGCACTGACGAGCGGGGGGCCACAGATACGCAGTATTTT. Its translation is CATSTDERGATDTQYF.

The V gene is TRBV11-2, the J gene TRBJ2-1; D possibly corresponds to TRBD1 (6 bases). The CDR3 is 13 amino acids. Trimming took 6 bases from V and 12 from J, leaving 18 bases between them. In germline, CDR1 is SGHAT, CDR2 FQNNGV. CDR3 amino acids: CASRSRQVQGQFF. The CDR3 DNA follows: TGTGCCAGCAGGTCGCGACAGGTGCAAGGGCAGTTCTTC.

This clonotype was counted at least ten times. The V and J genes are TRBV12-3 or TRBV12-4 and TRBJ2-3, with TRBD2 identical over 7 bases. Losses at the gene ends were 6 bases for V and 0 bases for J; bases not matched to a gene: 9. This CDR3 has 16 residues. In nucleotides, the CDR3 is TGTGCCAGCAGCCACCGAGCGGGGTATAGCACAGATACGCAGTATTTT. This translates into CASSHRAGYSTDTQYF.

The gene calls are TRBV4-1 and TRBJ1-1; 7 bases are shared with TRBD1. The CDR3 extends over 14 amino acids. Per the germline V gene, CDR1 is MGHRA and CDR2 is YSYEKL. Trimming cost V 6 bases and J 5 bases; bases outside gene matches: 9. The CDR3 coding sequence is TGCGCCAGCAGGGTGAGGCCAGGGGGGACTGAAGCTTTCTTT. Translating gives CASRVRPGGTEAFF.

This chain joins TRBV7-9 and TRBJ2-5, with TRBD1 matching over 7 bases. Germline values: CDR1 SEHNR, CDR2 FQNEAQ (reference sequence). V lost 4 bases, J lost 7 bases, and 3 bases stayed unmatched. The CDR3 sequence is 12 residues long. The CDR3 DNA reads TGTGCCAGCAGCTGGGGGACAGCGACCCAGTACTTC. Encoded protein: CASSWGTATQYF. Variable domain in full (rest from reference TRBV7-9 and TRBJ2-5): DTGVSQNPRHKITKRGQNVTFRCDPISEHNRLYWYRQTLGQGPEFLTYFQNEAQLEKSRLLSDRFSAERPKGSFSTLEIQRTEQGDSAMYLCASSWGTATQYFGPGTRLLVL.

This clonotype was counted many times. This rearrangement joins TRBV5-8 to TRBJ2-5; D possibly matches TRBD1 or TRBD2 (5 bases each). V was pared by 4 bases and J by 5 bases, with 18 bases between. The V gene's germline CDR1 is SGHTS and CDR2 YDEGEE. The CDR3 sequence is 15 residues long. The CDR3 DNA follows: TGTGCCAGCAGCCCGGGGCCCAGGGAAGGGGAGACCCAGTACTTC. It translates to CASSPGPREGETQYF.

This clonotype was seen ten or more times. This chain links TRBV4-3 with TRBJ1-3; D gene unclear. Per germline, CDR1 LGHNA and CDR2 YSLEER. The CDR3 loop spans 13 amino acids. V gave up 0 bases and J gave up 7 bases, with 7 bases separating them. CDR3 protein: CASSQETLNTIYF. Written as DNA, the CDR3 is TGCGCCAGCAGCCAAGAGACACTTAACACCATATATTTT.

This clonotype was found many times. The chain links TRBV7-9 to TRBJ1-4; TRBD1 matches 9 bases. The ends lost 5 bases at V and 5 bases at J; junction bases unmatched: 6. This CDR3 has 15 amino acids. Germline CDR1 SEHNR, CDR2 FQNEAQ (reference sequence). The CDR3 nucleotides read TGTGCCAGCAGCACCCTAGGGACAGGGAATGAAAAACTGTTTTTT. Protein product: CASSTLGTGNEKLFF. The whole variable domain, remainder taken from reference TRBV7-9 and TRBJ1-4, is DTGVSQNPRHKITKRGQNVTFRCDPISEHNRLYWYRQTLGQGPEFLTYFQNEAQLEKSRLLSDRFSAERPKGSFSTLEIQRTEQGDSAMYLCASSTLGTGNEKLFFGSGTQLSVL.

This clonotype occurred many times. CDR3 in amino acids: CSASVSSYNEQFF. In DNA, the CDR3 is TGCAGTGCTAGTGTCAGCTCCTACAATGAGCAGTTCTTC. The chain links TRBV20-1 to TRBJ2-1; D is undetermined. This CDR3 contains 13 residues. CDR1 and CDR2 (germline): DFQATT, SNEGSKA (reference sequence). With 3 bases removed from V and 0 bases from J, the gap between germline ends came to 6 bases.